This T cell receptor beta chain was recovered during a study of blood T cell repertoires in COVID-19. Overall study: Whether acute or convalescent, the COVID-19 samples came from the United States, Italy and Spain. PBMCs, B-cell-depleted T cells, or T cells were the source of the cDNA or gDNA that made up the material.

This clone has more than one count but fewer than ten. Methods used by the authors: Amplification of reference gene primers was used by the study to estimate nucleated cell counts. The repertoire was sequenced with immunoSEQ multiplex PCR; TCRdb's copy has only in-frame clones and lacks some. V, J and clone size are those of that table, while D and trimming were read from the DNA. The sample carries more than 120,000 clones, 70% to 90% recorded once. The material sequenced was peripheral blood. The sequence came from a human donor with acute or convalescent COVID-19. The donor label of this sample is uncertain.

CDR3 loop: CASASGRAGETQYF. CDR3 coding DNA: TGTGCCAGCGCCAGCGGGAGGGCCGGAGAGACCCAGTACTTC. This chain links TRBV6-5 with TRBJ2-5; TRBD2 aligns across 10 bases. V gave up 8 bases and J gave up 4 bases; unmatched junction bases: 7. CDR1 MNHEY and CDR2 SVGAGI come from the germline V gene. The CDR3 spans 14 residues.